These T cell receptor beta chains were read from a single sample in a study of ipilimumab plus nivolumab after autologous stem cell transplantation. Assay used: immunoSEQ multiplex PCR; TCRdb lists only in-frame clones, some missing. The top ten clones hold roughly 2.2% of a sample with fewer than 85,000 clones, about 83% of them seen once. The specimen was PBMCs, collected in a trial of ipilimumab plus nivolumab as post-transplant consolidation. These receptors were collected from a male donor with diffuse large B-cell lymphoma. CDR3s leave out the opening cysteine and the closing phenylalanine or tryptophan.

cdr3_aa | v_call
ASSEQWGANEKLF | TRBV6-1
ASSHYQGTPEAF | TRBV4-3
ASRPEGFANTGELF | TRBV9
ASSHQLAGGAETQY | TRBV13
ASSLDGGPTSDTDTQY | TRBV5-1
ASRTPGASGGKETQY | TRBV19
ASSLGSGGRFLPTY | TRBV7-2
SVVDRDNQPQH | TRBV29-1
ASRDNRGSGNTIY | TRBV2
ASSQEGGKNYGYT | TRBV4-3
ASRTGTSAPLH | TRBV7-9
ASSIGTGRFVPLH | TRBV6-5
ASSLLTSHSYEQY | TRBV4-1
ASSPIAGPGEQY | TRBV11-2
ASSPYRDGNEKLF | TRBV4-3
ASTPPGKGPTTEAF | TRBV5-4
ASSPRQGSSSYEQY | TRBV18
ASSGVGLNEKLF | TRBV6-5
ASSEAGTGAWKQPQH | TRBV6-1
ASSPGLAGESNTGELF | TRBV5-1
ASSAGGISEKLF | TRBV6-1
ASSRPPQPTNEQF | TRBV6-5
ASSQVVSTFSYNEQF | TRBV4-3
ASSLGLALSTDTQY | TRBV5-1
ASTTRGLNYGYT | TRBV6-5
RVPALDTQY | TRBV20-1
ASRPGQGAYEQY | TRBV27
ASSPGYFNEKLF | TRBV7-2
ASSLAELAGVDTQY | TRBV5-6
ASSQDGSGGTIY | TRBV4-2
ASSLGQRTDTQY | TRBV13
ASSQGYTGELF | TRBV2
ASIRLAAEGEQF | TRBV6-1
ASSSPKGTLSSYEQY | TRBV7-2
ASSLGGNNYGYT | TRBV19
ASANDWDSPLH | TRBV19
ASSHVDIPEAF | TRBV4-2
ASSGQGALPTEAF | TRBV2
ASSYKSGGGYT | TRBV6-5
ASSPSAGGRDEQF | TRBV19
ASSEARRLHYGYT | TRBV6-1
ASSRGQGEKLF | TRBV18
ASRRQDTIY | TRBV11-2
ASSFSTGNEQY | TRBV9
ASRTYSNQPQH | TRBV2
ASSYSQGESYEQY | TRBV6-6
ASSLEADRGNTIY | TRBV5-1
ASSFNRGPPETQY | TRBV5-6
ASSIGQISGNTIY | TRBV19
ASSLVRRADTQY | TRBV11-2
ASSEQGNEQY | TRBV5-1
ASSQDWQGSGSYEQY | TRBV4-2
ASSYRSQPQH | TRBV2
ASSSPNEKLF | TRBV5-4